This T cell receptor (beta chain) came from a study of regulatory T cells in long-lasting Graves disease. As for time point: persistent/refractory GD, antithyroid drugs over 5 years with positive TRAb. Preparation of the TCR library used RNA extracted from PBMCs. The ends were cut back, 5 bases at V and 4 bases at J, with 20 bases in the middle. Germline CDR1 reads MNHNS; CDR2 reads SASEGT. The CDR3 is made up of 16 amino acids. This clonotype was counted at least ten times. The antigen is not known. Relying on iRepertoire HTBI primers and Arm-PCR of CDR3 regions, the team built TCR beta libraries. Each CDR3 protein gets one entry after TCRdb re-called the multiplex PCR reads with MiXCR. The table records around 460,000 distinct CDR3 sequences, about 20% of them present only once. Study outcomes and limitations: Having only a small sample size may have limited accuracy. Favored usage of TRBV28, TRBJ1-2 and TRBJ2-5 was recorded in persistent disease.

This receptor was obtained from a female donor with Graves disease. The chain joins TRBV6-1 to TRBJ1-2, with a weak D call TRBD1 (6 bases). The sequencing used peripheral blood mononuclear cells (PBMCs), collected when the disease was refractory, from a patient treated with antithyroid drugs. The CDR3 bases are TGTGCCAGCAGTCCCCAAAGTCGGGGGGGCGCCTATGGCTACACCTTC. This translates into CASSPQSRGGAYGYTF.